These 32 T cell receptor beta chains share one sample of origin, sequenced in a study of blood T cell repertoires in COVID-19. TCRdb keeps only in-frame clones here, not all; method: immunoSEQ multiplex PCR. The table has about 140,000 clones, roughly 80% seen once; the top ten hold around 8.6%. The sequencing sample was made of peripheral blood. Every receptor here comes from a human donor in a cohort sampled during active COVID-19.

The chain couples TRBV5-1 to TRBJ2-7, with 8 positions matching TRBD1. The germline gives CDR1 SGHRS, CDR2 YFSETQ. J gave up 4 bases and V 3 bases, and 9 bases lay outside the gene matches. This CDR3 contains 15 residues. The CDR3 is CASSSGQGGGYEQYF. In DNA, the CDR3 is TGCGCCAGCAGCTCCGGACAGGGAGGCGGATACGAGCAGTACTTC.

The gene calls are TRBV19 and TRBJ2-4, with TRBD1 as a possible D gene (6 bases). The CDR3 spans 14 residues. V was clipped by 6 bases and J by 0 bases, with 9 bases between them. The V gene's germline CDR1 is LNHDA and CDR2 SQIVND (reference sequence). As DNA, the CDR3 is TGTGCCAGTAGGACAGGTGGAGCCAAAAACATTCAGTACTTC. Translating it yields CASRTGGAKNIQYF. Complete variable domain (other parts from reference TRBV19 and TRBJ2-4): DGGITQSPKYLFRKEGQNVTLSCEQNLNHDAMYWYRQDPGQGLRLIYYSQIVNDFQKGDIAEGYSVSREKKESFPLTVTSAQKNPTAFYLCASRTGGAKNIQYFGAGTRLSVL.

The chain links TRBV18 to TRBJ2-5, with D possibly TRBD1 on 5 matching bases. Trimming took off 3 bases at V and 1 base at J, with 12 bases between the two ends. Germline loops: CDR1 KGHSH, CDR2 LQKENI. This CDR3 region has 15 residues. The CDR3 is CASSPSAGLQETQYF. The CDR3 nucleotides read TGTGCCAGCTCACCGAGCGCAGGGCTCCAAGAGACCCAGTACTTC.

The chain joins TRBV27 to TRBJ1-6; 9 bases align to TRBD1. Unmatched junction bases numbered 8, after V lost 7 bases and J lost 4 bases. The CDR3 sequence is 16 residues long. The germline CDR1 and CDR2 sequences are MNHEY and SMNVEV (reference sequence). In DNA, the CDR3 is TGTGCCAGCACCTCAGGGGACAGGGATTATAATTCACCCCTCCACTTT. Protein: CASTSGDRDYNSPLHF.

This clone was picked up one time. The chain uses TRBV6-5 and TRBJ1-1, with D possibly TRBD1 on 6 matching bases. This CDR3 has 13 amino acids. The V gene's germline CDR1 is MNHEY and CDR2 SVGAGI. Trimming stripped 11 bases from V and 1 base from J, with 14 bases between. CDR3 bases: TGTGCCGCCAAAGGCAGGGGGAACACTGAAGCTTTCTTT. This codes for CAAKGRGNTEAFF.

This chain uses TRBV9 with TRBJ2-5; 8 bases are a match to TRBD2. Germline CDR1 is SGDLS and CDR2 is YYNGEE. This CDR3 region has 15 residues. V gave up 0 bases and J gave up 3 bases; unmatched junction bases: 4. The CDR3 is CASSVDAGGKETQYF. The CDR3, as DNA: TGTGCCAGCAGCGTAGACGCGGGGGGTAAAGAGACCCAGTACTTC.

The chain joins TRBV19 to TRBJ2-5; 9 bases align to TRBD2. The germline V gene encodes CDR1 LNHDA and CDR2 SQIVND (reference sequence). This CDR3 has 16 amino acids. V was pared by 4 bases and J by 4 bases, with 10 bases of the junction left unmatched. CDR3 coding DNA: TGTGCCAGTAGTACCAAAGCGGGGGGCCCGGGAGAGACCCAGTACTTC. Translated: CASSTKAGGPGETQYF.

The chain carries TRBV25-1 and TRBJ1-2; the D gene is possibly TRBD1 (5 bases). The V and J ends lost 1 base and 2 bases respectively, with 14 bases between them. Per germline, CDR1 MGHDK and CDR2 SYGVNS. The CDR3 extends over 16 amino acids. CDR3 nucleotide sequence: TGTGCCAGCAGTGAATGGGAGGGGACGTCGAACTATGGCTACACCTTC. Its translation is CASSEWEGTSNYGYTF.

This chain joins TRBV28 and TRBJ1-1; D may be TRBD1 (5 bases). V dropped 7 bases and J dropped 0 bases, with 9 bases sitting between them. The CDR3 runs 13 residues. Looked up from germline, CDR1 is MDHEN and CDR2 is SYDVKM. The CDR3 region has the DNA TGTGCCAGCACCCTCAGGGTGAACACTGAAGCTTTCTTT. Amino acid sequence: CASTLRVNTEAFF.

V gene TRBV25-1 combines with J gene TRBJ1-6; perhaps TRBD1 as D (5 bases). V shed 6 bases and J shed 5 bases, with 14 bases lying between them. Germline CDR1 MGHDK, CDR2 SYGVNS. The CDR3 contains 15 residues. This CDR3 is CASRGGKANNSPLHF. The CDR3, as DNA: TGTGCCAGCAGGGGGGGAAAGGCAAATAATTCACCCCTCCACTTT.

The chain is built from TRBV6-5 and TRBJ1-6, with 8 bases fitting TRBD1. The CDR3 spans 13 residues. J lost 10 bases, V lost 5 bases, and 4 bases had no gene match. The germline V gene has CDR1 MNHEY and CDR2 SVGAGI. In DNA, the CDR3 is TGTGCCAGCAGTCGGACAGGGCCCTCACCCCTCCACTTT. It is translated as CASSRTGPSPLHF.

V gene TRBV19 combines with J gene TRBJ1-5; 8 bases line up with TRBD1. The CDR3 totals 13 residues. After removal of 6 bases from V and 4 bases from J, the junction contained 2 bases not matched to a gene. Germline values: CDR1 LNHDA, CDR2 SQIVND (reference sequence). The CDR3: CASRGQGNQPQHF. In DNA, the CDR3 is TGTGCCAGTAGAGGACAGGGTAATCAGCCCCAGCATTTT.

J is TRBJ2-3 and V is TRBV13, with 10 bases matching TRBD2. The CDR3 is 17 residues long. In germline, CDR1 is PRHDT, CDR2 FYEKMQ (reference sequence). With 5 bases clipped from V and 3 bases from J, the junction kept 11 bases outside the gene matches. The CDR3, as DNA: TGTGCCAGCAGCCGACACCTACTAGCGGGGAGAACAGATACGCAGTATTTT. Translated, it gives CASSRHLLAGRTDTQYF.

This clone has more than one count but fewer than ten. The J gene is TRBJ2-4, the V gene TRBV6-1, with 7 bases that match TRBD2. Per germline, CDR1 MNHNS and CDR2 SASEGT. The junction had 4 bases not matched to a gene; V was cut back by 2 bases and J by 9 bases. The CDR3 covers 13 residues. The CDR3 loop is CASSETGGGIQYF. The CDR3, as DNA: TGTGCCAGCAGTGAAACTGGGGGGGGCATTCAGTACTTC.

The chain recombines TRBV5-1 with TRBJ1-3; D remains ambiguous. The CDR3 runs to 15 residues. The germline CDR1 and CDR2 sequences are SGHRS and YFSETQ. The V end was cut by 4 bases, the J end by 4 bases, with 15 bases between. The CDR3 loop reads CASSRAGGAGNTIYF. In nucleotides, the CDR3 is TGCGCCAGCAGCCGGGCGGGAGGAGCCGGAAACACCATATATTTT.

The chain couples TRBV7-9 to TRBJ2-7; a weak D match, TRBD1 (6 bases). V lost 1 base and J lost 5, with 9 bases in between. The germline CDR1 and CDR2 sequences are SEHNR and FQNEAQ (reference sequence). This CDR3 is 13 amino acids long. CDR3 residues: CASSLESGDEQYF. In nucleotides, the CDR3 is TGTGCCAGCAGCTTAGAGTCAGGGGACGAGCAGTACTTC.

The chain employs TRBV5-1 and TRBJ2-2, with 7 positions matching TRBD1. Germline V gene lookup returns CDR1 SGHRS and CDR2 YFSETQ. Trimming took 4 bases from V and 0 from J; bases not matched to a gene: 6. CDR3 length equals 16 residues. This CDR3 is CASSLPGTANTGELFF. The CDR3 DNA reads TGCGCCAGCAGCCTCCCCGGGACAGCGAACACCGGGGAGCTGTTTTTT.

This chain connects TRBV6-5 to TRBJ1-2, with unresolved D. Trimming pared 6 bases from V and 6 bases from J, leaving 5 bases between. The CDR3 is 10 amino acids. Germline V gives CDR1 MNHEY, CDR2 SVGAGI. CDR3 DNA sequence: TGTGCCAGCAGGGAGGATGGCTACACCTTC. Translating gives CASREDGYTF.

The chain joins TRBV6-5 to TRBJ1-5; 7 nucleotides agree with TRBD1. The V segment lost 6 bases and the J segment 0 bases; nucleotides outside the gene matches: 5. The CDR3 sequence is 15 residues long. Looked up from germline, CDR1 is MNHEY and CDR2 is SVGAGI. CDR3 region: CASSGDSYSNQPQHF. The CDR3 DNA is TGTGCCAGCAGCGGGGACAGCTATAGCAATCAGCCCCAGCATTTT.

The chain combines TRBV27 with TRBJ2-2; 8 nucleotides align to TRBD1. The CDR3 spans 15 residues. Trimming at V came to 4 bases and at J to 7 bases, leaving 8 bases not matched to a gene. Germline values: CDR1 MNHEY, CDR2 SMNVEV (reference sequence). DNA for the CDR3: TGTGCCAGCAGTTCACAGGGGGTCGGGAACGGGGAGCTGTTTTTT. It is translated as CASSSQGVGNGELFF.

The chain employs TRBV2 and TRBJ1-5; tentatively, D is TRBD1 (5 bases). V was shortened by 4 bases and J by 3 bases, with 10 bases between the two germline ends. From germline, CDR1 is SNHLY and CDR2 FYNNEI. CDR3 length equals 14 residues. The DNA of the CDR3 is TGTGCCAGCAGTGTGCAGGGCACCAATCAGCCCCAGCATTTT. Residues: CASSVQGTNQPQHF.

The chain employs TRBV6-6 and TRBJ2-7, with 12 bases identical to TRBD2. V lost 6 bases to trimming and J lost 3 bases; unmatched junction nucleotides: 15. This CDR3 contains 18 residues. Germline V CDR1 and CDR2: MNHNY, SVGAGI (reference sequence). This CDR3 reads CASSRPTSGGFSFYEQYF. CDR3 coding DNA: TGTGCCAGCAGCCGACCGACTAGCGGGGGCTTTTCCTTCTACGAGCAGTACTTC.

The gene calls are TRBV25-1 and TRBJ2-4; 10 bases are a match to TRBD2. This CDR3 has 17 residues. The ends lost 2 bases at V and 3 bases at J; junction bases unmatched: 7. CDR1 MGHDK and CDR2 SYGVNS come from the germline V gene. The CDR3 sequence is CASSEMGTSVVKNIQYF. The CDR3 nucleotides read TGTGCCAGCAGTGAAATGGGGACTAGCGTGGTCAAAAACATTCAGTACTTC.

The DNA for the CDR3 is TGTGCCAGCAGCCGGGGACAAAAGAGGGAGACCCAGTACTTC. It encodes CASSRGQKRETQYF. This chain joins TRBV7-2 and TRBJ2-5; a possible D gene is TRBD1 (6 bases). Germline CDR1 and CDR2: SGHTA and FQGNSA. CDR3 size: 14 residues. The V end lost 5 bases, the J end lost 5 bases, and 15 bases lay between the germline ends. Looking up the rest from reference TRBV7-2 and TRBJ2-5 gives the full variable domain: GAGVSQSPSNKVTEKGKDVELRCDPISGHTALYWYRQSLGQGLEFLIYFQGNSAPDKSGLPSDRFSAERTGGSVSTLTIQRTQQEDSAVYLCASSRGQKRETQYFGPGTRLLVL.

The chain links TRBV11-1 to TRBJ2-5, with TRBD2 identical over 11 bases. Germline CDR1 SGHAT, CDR2 FQDESV (reference sequence). The length of the CDR3 is 15 residues. Trimming took 5 bases from V and 2 from J; bases not matched to a gene: 4. The DNA for the CDR3 is TGTGCCAGCAGCCCCAGACTAGCGGGGCAAGAGACCCAGTACTTC. Protein product: CASSPRLAGQETQYF.

The chain joins TRBV9 to TRBJ1-2; perhaps TRBD1 as D (5 bases). The CDR3 loop spans 12 amino acids. V lost 4 bases and J 7 bases, leaving 11 bases between the germline ends. Looked up from germline, CDR1 is SGDLS and CDR2 is YYNGEE. CDR3 DNA: TGTGCCAGCAGCCTCACAGGTTTTGGCTACACCTTC. Its protein product is CASSLTGFGYTF.

V is TRBV6-4 and J is TRBJ1-2, with 7 bases identical to TRBD1. The junction had 22 bases not matched to a gene; V was cut back by 2 bases and J by 7 bases. The CDR3 covers 19 residues. The germline CDR1 and CDR2 sequences are MRHNA and SNTAGT. The CDR3, as DNA: TGTGCCAGCAGTGACCCACTGACAGGGTCCCTACACCTTAGGGGTGGCTACACCTTC. It codes for CASSDPLTGSLHLRGGYTF.

This clone was detected once. The DNA for the CDR3 is TGTGCCAGCACCAAAGGGGGGGATTGGGCCTACGAGCAGTACTTC. This sequence encodes CASTKGGDWAYEQYF. The chain couples TRBV2 to TRBJ2-7; D may be TRBD2 (7 bases). V lost 7 bases to trimming and J lost 2 bases, with 18 bases between them. The CDR3 runs to 15 residues. Germline loops: CDR1 SNHLY, CDR2 FYNNEI.

This clone was counted between two and nine times. The rearrangement links TRBV7-8 to TRBJ1-5; possibly TRBD1 for D (6 bases). CDR1 and CDR2 from the germline V gene are SGHVS and FQNEAQ. V lost 5 bases, J lost 5 bases, and 13 bases lay in between. CDR3 size: 14 residues. The CDR3 DNA reads as TGTGCCAGCAGCCAGGGGAGGGGGGATCAGCCCCAGCATTTT. Its protein product is CASSQGRGDQPQHF.

The genes are TRBV19 and TRBJ2-5, with unresolved D. Trimming left V 2 bases short and J 2 bases short, with 15 bases between. Germline CDR1 is LNHDA and CDR2 is SQIVND (reference sequence). CDR3 length: 16 amino acids. The CDR3 nucleotides read TGTGCCAGTAGTATAAAGGCGGCAGCCTTACAAGAGACCCAGTACTTC. Protein product: CASSIKAAALQETQYF.

The chain links TRBV2 to TRBJ1-6; D may be TRBD1 (6 bases). The germline V gene encodes CDR1 SNHLY and CDR2 FYNNEI. The CDR3 consists of 12 residues. V was pared by 3 bases and J by 9 bases, with 6 bases between. The CDR3 DNA is TGTGCCAGCAGTGACAGGGGTTCACCCCTCCACTTT. It translates to CASSDRGSPLHF.

This chain uses TRBV18 with TRBJ1-2, with TRBD1 as a possible D gene (5 bases). V shed 2 bases and J shed 3 bases, with 7 bases lying between them. There are 13 residues in the CDR3. CDR1 is KGHSH and CDR2 is LQKENI in the germline V gene. The DNA for the CDR3 is TGTGCCAGCTCACCAAAACAGGACTATGGCTACACCTTC. This codes for CASSPKQDYGYTF.